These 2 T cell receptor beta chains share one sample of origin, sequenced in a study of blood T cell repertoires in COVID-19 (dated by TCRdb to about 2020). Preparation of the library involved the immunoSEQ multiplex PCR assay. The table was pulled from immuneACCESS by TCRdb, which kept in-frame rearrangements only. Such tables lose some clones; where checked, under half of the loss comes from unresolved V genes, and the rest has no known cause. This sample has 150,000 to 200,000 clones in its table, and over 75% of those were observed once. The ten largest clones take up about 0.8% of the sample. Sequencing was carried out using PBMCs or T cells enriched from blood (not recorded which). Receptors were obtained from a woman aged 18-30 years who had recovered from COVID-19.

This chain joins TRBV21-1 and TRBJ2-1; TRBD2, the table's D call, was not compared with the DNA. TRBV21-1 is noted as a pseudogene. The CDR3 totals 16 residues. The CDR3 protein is CASTSEGAGVDDEQFF. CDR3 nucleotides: TGTGCCAGCACCTCAGAAGGAGCGGGAGTTGACGATGAGCAGTTCTTC.

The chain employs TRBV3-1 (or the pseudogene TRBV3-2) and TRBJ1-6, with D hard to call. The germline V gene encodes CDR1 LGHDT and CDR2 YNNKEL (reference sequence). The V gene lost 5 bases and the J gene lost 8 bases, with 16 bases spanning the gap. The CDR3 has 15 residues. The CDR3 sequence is CASSEIPKFDSPLHF. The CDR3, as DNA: TGTGCCAGCAGCGAGATCCCTAAATTCGATTCACCCCTCCACTTT.